The 20 T cell receptor beta chains in this list originate from one sample, sequenced in a study of blood T cell repertoires in COVID-19 (dated by TCRdb to about 2020). The library came from the immunoSEQ multiplex PCR assay. Imported from immuneACCESS, the table was reduced by TCRdb to in-frame sequences with V and J called. These copies leave out some clones; in studies compared against another copy, an unresolved V gene accounts for under half, and the cause of the remainder is not known. Counted in this sample were some 340,000 clones; about 83% of them appeared once. Together, the top ten hold approximately 3.1% of the sample. The sequencing sample was made of peripheral blood. Source of these receptors: a man aged 25-45 years with active or convalescent COVID-19.

Written as DNA, the CDR3 is TGTGCCAGCACTCCTACCAGGCAGGGTAATGAAAAACTGTTTTTT. Its translation is CASTPTRQGNEKLFF. The chain carries TRBV11-2 and TRBJ1-4, with D possibly TRBD1 on 5 matching bases. CDR1 and CDR2 from the germline V gene are SGHAT and FQNNGV. CDR3 size: 15 residues. V lost 7 bases and J lost 4, with 16 bases in between.

V is TRBV6-5 and J is TRBJ2-2; TRBD2 matches at 8 bases. Germline CDR1 MNHEY, CDR2 SVGAGI. Trimming cost V 10 bases and J 5 bases; bases outside gene matches: 9. CDR3 size: 14 residues. The DNA of the CDR3 is TGTGCCACCGGGGGGGGCTATAGAACCGGGGAGCTGTTTTTT. This sequence encodes CATGGGYRTGELFF.

The chain is built from TRBV29-1 and TRBJ2-7, with D maybe TRBD2 (5 bases). The CDR3 runs to 11 residues. V lost 4 bases, J lost 5 bases, and 9 bases lay in between. Germline CDR1 and CDR2: SQVTM and ANQGSEA. The CDR3 nucleotides are TGCAGCGTTGGGGAAGCGGACGAGCAGTACTTC. Translation: CSVGEADEQYF.

CDR3 in amino acids: CASSFLGGTDTQYF. The CDR3 DNA is TGTGCCAGCAGCTTTCTAGGGGGCACAGATACGCAGTATTTT. The rearrangement joins TRBV7-2 to TRBJ2-3; TRBD1 is a possible D gene (5 bases). V was clipped by 3 bases and J by 1 base, with 8 bases between them. Germline values: CDR1 SGHTA, CDR2 FQGNSA. The CDR3 has 14 amino acids.

The V gene is TRBV14, the J gene TRBJ1-1; D is ambiguous. Trimming cost V 1 base and J 2 bases, with 20 bases left between them. The CDR3 length is 18 residues. The germline V gene has CDR1 SGHDN and CDR2 FVKESK. CDR3 bases: TGTGCCAGCAGCCAAGGGATTCGGCTCGCAGCACTAAACACTGAAGCTTTCTTT. Protein sequence: CASSQGIRLAALNTEAFF.

The rearrangement joins TRBV30 to TRBJ2-3; D may be TRBD2 (7 bases). This CDR3 is built from 13 residues. Trimming cost V 1 base and J 7 bases, with 12 bases left between them. The germline V gene encodes CDR1 GTSNPN and CDR2 SVGIG (reference sequence). CDR3 loop: CAWSEGDYHTQYF. In DNA form, the CDR3 reads TGTGCCTGGAGTGAGGGGGACTATCATACGCAGTATTTT.

This clone showed up just a few times. The rearrangement joins TRBV5-1 to TRBJ1-5, with 9 bases matching TRBD1. CDR3 size: 15 residues. J lost 4 bases, V lost 4 bases, and 6 bases had no gene match. The V gene's germline CDR1 is SGHRS and CDR2 YFSETQ. The CDR3 sequence is CASSPDRGLNQPQHF. The CDR3 DNA reads TGCGCCAGCAGCCCGGACAGGGGCCTTAATCAGCCCCAGCATTTT.

This clone was found a few times. The chain is built from TRBV5-6 and TRBJ1-5; no firm D call. The germline V gene encodes CDR1 SGHDT and CDR2 YYEEEE. Trimming cost V 0 bases and J 3 bases, with 7 bases left between them. This CDR3 spans 14 amino acids. CDR3 sequence reads: CASSLAMANQPQHF. The CDR3 DNA reads as TGTGCCAGCAGCTTGGCGATGGCCAATCAGCCCCAGCATTTT.

This sequence joins TRBV7-2 and TRBJ2-2; TRBD2 matches at 13 bases. The CDR3 totals 16 residues. Germline CDR1 SGHTA, CDR2 FQGNSA. The ends lost 5 bases at V and 4 bases at J; junction bases unmatched: 4. The CDR3 loop reads CASSPGLAGVTGELFF. The CDR3 DNA follows: TGTGCCAGCAGCCCTGGACTAGCGGGAGTCACCGGGGAGCTGTTTTTT.

This sequence joins TRBV2 and TRBJ2-5; D gene unclear. CDR3 length: 15 amino acids. Germline CDR1 SNHLY, CDR2 FYNNEI. V lost 3 bases, J lost 1 base, and 12 bases lay in between. In DNA, the CDR3 is TGTGCCAGCAGTGAGCGACAACCGATCCAAGAGACCCAGTACTTC. Its translation is CASSERQPIQETQYF.

At least ten counts were recorded for this clone. The V and J genes are TRBV5-1 and TRBJ2-3; 9 bases line up with TRBD2. The CDR3 totals 17 residues. The V gene end was trimmed by 2 bases and the J gene end by 0 bases; junction bases not matched to a gene: 7. Germline CDR1 is SGHRS and CDR2 is YFSETQ. CDR3 bases: TGCGCCAGCAGCTTTAGCGGGGGAGACTCTAGCACAGATACGCAGTATTTT. Translation gives CASSFSGGDSSTDTQYF.

This clone was detected only once. The chain links TRBV2 to TRBJ2-2; 11 nucleotides match TRBD2. There are 15 residues in the CDR3. The trim removed 4 bases at V and 7 bases at J, leaving 5 bases unmatched. Germline V gives CDR1 SNHLY, CDR2 FYNNEI. The CDR3 loop reads CASSGTSGLFGELFF. The CDR3 DNA is TGTGCCAGCAGTGGGACTAGCGGGCTCTTCGGGGAGCTGTTTTTT.

The chain employs TRBV5-4 and TRBJ1-3, with 8 positions matching TRBD1. V lost 4 bases, J lost 4 bases, and 7 bases stayed unmatched. The CDR3 length is 15 residues. CDR1 and CDR2 from the germline V gene are SGHNT and YYREEE (reference sequence). The CDR3 DNA follows: TGTGCCAGCAGCACCCAGGGGGCGAGAGGAAACACCATATATTTT. Amino acid sequence: CASSTQGARGNTIYF.

The chain couples TRBV7-7 to TRBJ2-5; the D gene is possibly TRBD1 (5 bases). Looked up from germline, CDR1 is SSHAT and CDR2 is FNYEAQ (reference sequence). Trimming removed 6 bases from V and 5 bases from J, with 19 bases in between. This CDR3 has 15 amino acids. CDR3 protein: CASSQNQGKVETQYF. CDR3 bases: TGTGCCAGCAGTCAAAACCAGGGAAAGGTCGAGACCCAGTACTTC.

The rearrangement links TRBV2 to TRBJ2-6, with no clear D. Germline CDR1 SNHLY, CDR2 FYNNEI. This CDR3 has 13 amino acids. V was shortened by 7 bases and J by 1 base, with 5 bases between the two germline ends. The CDR3 DNA is TGTGCCAGCACCAGGTCTGGGGCCAACGTCCTGACTTTC. This codes for CASTRSGANVLTF.

This clone came up once. This chain connects TRBV6-5 to TRBJ1-1; D might be TRBD1 (6 bases). This CDR3 comprises 14 residues. Germline V CDR1 and CDR2: MNHEY, SVGAGI. V lost 6 bases to trimming and J lost 5 bases, with 16 bases between them. CDR3 in amino acids: CASRATGPQTEAFF. CDR3 coding DNA: TGTGCCAGCAGGGCGACAGGACCTCAAACTGAAGCTTTCTTT.

V usage is TRBV5-6 and J usage is TRBJ1-4; D uncertain. The CDR3 spans 13 residues. V was shortened by 0 bases and J by 5 bases, with 5 bases between the two germline ends. Germline V gives CDR1 SGHDT, CDR2 YYEEEE. The chain's CDR3 is CASSLAGNEKLFF. The CDR3 nucleotides are TGTGCCAGCAGCTTGGCCGGGAATGAAAAACTGTTTTTT.

This chain joins TRBV11-2 and TRBJ2-5; D is possibly TRBD2 (6 bases). Germline CDR1 SGHAT, CDR2 FQNNGV. Trimming left V 1 base short and J 4 bases short, with 16 bases between. The CDR3 spans 16 residues. CDR3 coding DNA: TGTGCCAGCAGCTTAGGCGGGGCCACCATCGGAGAGACCCAGTACTTC. Its protein product is CASSLGGATIGETQYF.

The chain carries TRBV5-6 and TRBJ2-2, with 8 bases matching TRBD1. Trimming removed 3 bases from V and 4 bases from J; junction bases left unmatched: 5. The CDR3 has 15 amino acids. Germline V gene data show CDR1 as SGHDT and CDR2 as YYEEEE. The CDR3 is CASSSDRGGTGELFF. The CDR3 DNA sequence: TGTGCCAGCAGCTCCGACAGGGGTGGCACCGGGGAGCTGTTTTTT.

This clone showed up many times. This chain joins TRBV19 and TRBJ1-1; D not certain. The length of the CDR3 is 14 residues. V lost 7 bases, J lost 4 bases, and 16 bases lay in between. Per germline, CDR1 LNHDA and CDR2 SQIVND (reference sequence). DNA for the CDR3: TGTGCCAGTACCGTTGCCCGGCGGAGCACTGAAGCTTTCTTT. It translates to CASTVARRSTEAFF.